This TCR beta chain was identified in a study of blood T cell repertoires in COVID-19. At the level of the study: The study drew acute and convalescent COVID-19 samples from the United States, Italy and Spain. T cells, B-cell-depleted T cells, or PBMCs provided the cDNA or gDNA that served as material.

The CDR3 extends over 13 amino acids. Germline V CDR1 and CDR2: LNHDA, SQIVND (reference sequence). Between the trimmed V and J ends, which lost 3 bases and 6 bases, there was a span of 11 bases. Original methodology: Amplified reference gene primers provided the basis for estimating nucleated cell counts. Assay: immunoSEQ multiplex PCR; the TCRdb copy retains only in-frame clones and omits some. Clone size and the V and J calls come from that table; the DNA yielded D and trimming. Of 200,000 to 250,000 clones listed, more than 85% are singletons. Followed over time, Seattle patients had been enrolled while infection was active.

The chain carries TRBV19 and TRBJ1-2; the D gene is possibly TRBD1 (5 bases). The source is a woman between 45 and 65 years old with COVID-19, enrolled during active disease. Sequencing was carried out using peripheral blood. DNA of the CDR3: TGTGCCAGTAGTATCATGTGGGGGGATGGCTACACCTTC. It translates to CASSIMWGDGYTF.